The source of this T cell receptor beta chain is a study of cytomegalovirus exposure and HLA in healthy donors. CDR1 MNHEY and CDR2 SMNVEV come from the germline V gene (reference sequence). The V end was cut by 3 bases, the J end by 8 bases, with 7 bases between. The CDR3 contains 12 residues. 60 Vbeta and 13 Jbeta primers were used in PCR. Profiled with immunoSEQ multiplex PCR; TCRdb holds only in-frame clones, not every one. The sample holds 100,000 to 150,000 clones, roughly 80% seen once. V usage is TRBV27 and J usage is TRBJ2-2; D remains unclear. The sample was PBMCs. This clonotype originated in a woman in her thirties or forties in good health and CMV-seronegative. The CDR3 sequence: CASSFPSGELFF. The CDR3 DNA sequence: TGTGCCAGCAGTTTTCCCAGTGGGGAGCTGTTTTTT.